This T cell receptor (beta chain) came from a study of T-cell reconstitution after alpha-beta-depleted transplantation in children. Whole-study findings and limits: In patients about two months after transplant, alpha-beta T cells reportedly arose from several hundred expanded graft clones. One year post-transplant, T-cell counts and diversity were largely derived from T cells produced anew. Surviving recipient T cells and thymic progenitors produced the high day-60 TCRbeta diversity seen in some patients.

Trimming took 3 bases from V and 3 from J; bases not matched to a gene: 2. CDR1 is DFQATT, CDR2 SNEGSKA, per germline (reference sequence). The CDR3 extends over 13 amino acids. Preparation of the TCRbeta library involved a method that used unique molecular identifiers. Via MiXCR, TCRdb re-called the PCR reads, giving one row per CDR3 protein. The sample has approximately 520,000 distinct CDR3 sequences, 10% to 12% seen once; the top ten hold 12% to 15%. This clonotype came up many times. The antigen is unknown. The receptor's source is a female patient aged 2-9 years who had a stem cell transplant for aplastic anemia, so the T cells may come from the graft donor. The sample was PBMCs, mostly from graft donor cells, taken 180 days after TCRalphabeta/CD19-depleted stem cell transplant. The chain joins TRBV20-1 to TRBJ2-3; TRBD2 agrees at 8 bases. CDR3 amino acids: CSASGTSTDTQYF. CDR3 DNA: TGCAGTGCTAGCGGGACTAGTACAGATACGCAGTATTTT.